Listed below are T cell receptor beta chains from one sample, sequenced in a study of shared clonotypes between healthy human individuals. Produced via immunoSEQ multiplex PCR; TCRdb's table is partial and in-frame only. The table lists some 2.4 million clones, over 85% of them singletons. Sequenced: naive CD4+ T cells from PBMCs. These receptors all come from a man between 18 and 35 years old in good health. Some clones in this sample may be carry-over from other donors' samples. The CDR3 runs from the conserved cysteine through the conserved F or W. The D gene is left open where the match is weak. Clone size is given for some rows only: seen once, a few or many times, or a class if the clone is expanded.

D: -; length: 11; J: TRBJ2-1; size: -; V: TRBV6-5; CDR3: CASSGLHEQFF; DNA: TGTGCCAGCAGCGGGCTCCATGAGCAGTTCTTC
D: TRBD1; length: 17; J: TRBJ1-5; size: -; V: TRBV28; CDR3: CASSLPRTGTGNQPQHF; DNA: TGTGCCAGCAGTTTGCCCAGGACAGGGACCGGCAATCAGCCCCAGCATTTT
D: -; length: 13; J: TRBJ1-4; size: -; V: TRBV30; CDR3: CAWTLGVGEKLFF; DNA: TGTGCCTGGACCCTCGGGGTGGGGGAAAAACTGTTTTTT
D: -; length: 13; J: TRBJ1-5; size: few; V: TRBV7-2; CDR3: CASSLQGDQPQHF; DNA: TGTGCCAGCAGCTTGCAGGGAGATCAGCCCCAGCATTTT
D: -; length: 14; J: TRBJ2-7; size: -; V: TRBV6-4; CDR3: CASSTDSFCYEQYF; DNA: TGTGCCAGCAGTACTGACTCATTTTGCTACGAGCAGTACTTC
D: -; length: 12; J: TRBJ1-2; size: -; V: TRBV7-9; CDR3: CASSSGGYGYTF; DNA: TGTGCCAGCAGCTCGGGGGGCTATGGCTACACCTTC
D: -; length: 14; J: TRBJ1-4; size: -; V: TRBV11-3; CDR3: CASSLEGRGEKLFF; DNA: TGTGCCAGCAGCTTAGAAGGGAGGGGTGAAAAACTGTTTTTT
D: TRBD2; length: 18; J: TRBJ2-1; size: -; V: TRBV15; CDR3: CATSRDSSFSGRRNEQFF; DNA: TGTGCCACCAGCAGAGATTCTTCGTTCAGCGGGAGGAGAAATGAGCAGTTCTTC
D: -; length: 13; J: TRBJ2-5; size: -; V: TRBV5-1; CDR3: CASSFGGRETQYF; DNA: TGCGCCAGCAGCTTCGGGGGACGAGAGACCCAGTACTTC
D: -; length: 14; J: TRBJ1-5; size: -; V: TRBV2; CDR3: CASSGQNSNQPQHF; DNA: TGTGCCAGCAGTGGCCAGAATAGCAATCAGCCCCAGCATTTT
D: TRBD1; length: 14; J: TRBJ1-1; size: -; V: TRBV5-1; CDR3: CASSSQGAITEAFF; DNA: TGCGCCAGCAGCTCCCAGGGGGCAATAACTGAAGCTTTCTTT
D: -; length: 13; J: TRBJ2-7; size: -; V: TRBV11-2; CDR3: CASVPGTNYEQYF; DNA: TGTGCCAGCGTACCCGGGACCAACTACGAGCAGTACTTC
D: TRBD1; length: 15; J: TRBJ1-4; size: -; V: TRBV2; CDR3: CASRLAGTGNEKLFF; DNA: TGTGCCAGCAGATTGGCCGGGACAGGGAATGAAAAACTGTTTTTT
D: -; length: 14; J: TRBJ1-2; size: -; V: TRBV5-1; CDR3: CASGSGGTNYGYTF; DNA: TGCGCCAGCGGGAGTGGGGGAACTAACTATGGCTACACCTTC
D: TRBD2; length: 15; J: TRBJ2-1; size: -; V: TRBV9; CDR3: CASSVGLAGRNEQFF; DNA: TGTGCCAGCAGCGTAGGACTAGCGGGAAGGAATGAGCAGTTCTTC
D: -; length: 15; J: TRBJ1-2; size: once; V: TRBV28; CDR3: CASSPPQAGGRWNTF; DNA: TGTGCCAGCAGTCCCCCCCAGGCAGGAGGCCGATGGAACACCTTC
D: TRBD1; length: 15; J: TRBJ2-7; size: -; V: TRBV7-2; CDR3: CASSKRTGGTYEQYF; DNA: TGTGCCAGCAGCAAGCGGACAGGGGGAACCTACGAGCAGTACTTC
D: -; length: 15; J: TRBJ2-3; size: -; V: TRBV13; CDR3: CASSPRGWGTDTQYF; DNA: TGTGCCAGCAGCCCCCGGGGTTGGGGCACAGATACGCAGTATTTT
D: -; length: 11; J: TRBJ2-3; size: -; V: TRBV7-2; CDR3: CASSLAGTQYF; DNA: TGTGCCAGCAGCTTAGCGGGTACGCAGTATTTT
D: TRBD1; length: 15; J: TRBJ1-6; size: -; V: TRBV9; CDR3: CASSSRTGRNSPLHF; DNA: TGTGCCAGCAGCTCCCGGACAGGGAGGAATTCACCCCTCCACTTT
D: -; length: 14; J: TRBJ1-1; size: -; V: TRBV11-1; CDR3: CASSARPSNTEAFF; DNA: TGTGCCAGCAGCGCCCGACCCTCGAACACTGAAGCTTTCTTT
D: TRBD1; length: 15; J: TRBJ2-3; size: -; V: TRBV5-6; CDR3: CASSAWGQGTDTQYF; DNA: TGTGCCAGCTCAGCTTGGGGACAGGGGACAGATACGCAGTATTTT
D: TRBD1; length: 16; J: TRBJ2-1; size: -; V: TRBV28; CDR3: CASGWSYRRTGPKQFF; DNA: TGTGCCAGCGGGTGGTCCTACCGACGGACAGGTCCAAAGCAGTTCTTC
D: -; length: 14; J: TRBJ2-7; size: -; V: TRBV7-9; CDR3: CASSRQGLPHEQYF; DNA: TGTGCCAGCAGCCGGCAGGGCCTTCCCCACGAGCAGTACTTC
D: -; length: 12; J: TRBJ2-7; size: -; V: TRBV29-1; CDR3: CSVSTPGYEQYF; DNA: TGCAGCGTTTCCACCCCGGGCTACGAGCAGTACTTC
D: TRBD1; length: 15; J: TRBJ2-7; size: -; V: TRBV5-1; CDR3: CASSATTGPVYEQYF; DNA: TGCGCCAGCAGCGCCACGACAGGGCCGGTTTACGAGCAGTACTTC
D: -; length: 11; J: TRBJ2-1; size: once; V: TRBV18; CDR3: CASSPSYEQFF; DNA: TGTGCCAGCTCGCCTAGTTATGAGCAGTTCTTC